The 26 T cell receptor beta chains below come from one sample, sequenced in a study of cytomegalovirus exposure and HLA in healthy donors. The PCR contained 60 Vbeta and 13 Jbeta primers. Assay used: immunoSEQ multiplex PCR; TCRdb lists only in-frame clones, some missing. This sample carries about 150,000 clones, around 90% of them seen once, and the ten largest clones take roughly 0.5%. Sequenced sample: PBMCs. These TCRs come from a woman aged 40 to 55 in good health and CMV-seronegative.

V gene TRBV7-2 combines with J gene TRBJ2-7, with 7 bases that match TRBD2. CDR3 length: 13 amino acids. Germline assignment: CDR1 SGHTA and CDR2 FQGNSA. The J segment lost 1 base and the V segment lost 6 bases, leaving 3 bases of the junction unmatched. This chain's CDR3 is CASRASGSYEQYF. CDR3 DNA: TGTGCCAGCAGGGCTAGCGGATCCTACGAGCAGTACTTC.

This chain links TRBV7-9 with TRBJ2-1; 11 nucleotides match TRBD2. With 3 bases clipped from V and 7 bases from J, the junction kept 5 bases outside the gene matches. The CDR3 contains 15 residues. The germline V gene has CDR1 SEHNR and CDR2 FQNEAQ (reference sequence). This CDR3 reads CASSLVLAGDNEQFF. DNA of the CDR3: TGTGCCAGCAGCTTGGTACTAGCGGGAGATAATGAGCAGTTCTTC. The variable domain in full, completed from reference TRBV7-9 and TRBJ2-1, reads DTGVSQNPRHKITKRGQNVTFRCDPISEHNRLYWYRQTLGQGPEFLTYFQNEAQLEKSRLLSDRFSAERPKGSFSTLEIQRTEQGDSAMYLCASSLVLAGDNEQFFGPGTRLTVL.

The chain joins TRBV7-9 to TRBJ1-2; 9 nucleotides agree with TRBD1. J lost 2 bases, V lost 5 bases, and 6 bases had no gene match. Germline-derived CDR1 and CDR2 are SEHNR and FQNEAQ (reference sequence). This CDR3 has 15 amino acids. CDR3 sequence (DNA): TGTGCCAGCAGCCCAGGGACAGGGTGGAACTATGGCTACACCTTC. Translation gives CASSPGTGWNYGYTF.

The chain employs TRBV11-2 and TRBJ2-5, with D possibly matching TRBD1 (6 bases). V lost 5 bases, J lost 4 bases, and 17 bases lay in between. This CDR3 contains 15 residues. Germline-derived CDR1 and CDR2 are SGHAT and FQNNGV. The CDR3: CASSPSPGVPETQYF. CDR3 DNA: TGTGCCAGCAGCCCCTCGCCAGGGGTCCCAGAGACCCAGTACTTC.

The J gene is TRBJ2-2, the V gene TRBV9, with 11 positions matching TRBD2. The germline CDR1 and CDR2 sequences are SGDLS and YYNGEE. The CDR3 length is 19 residues. V lost 3 bases to trimming and J lost 7 bases; unmatched junction nucleotides: 17. The chain's CDR3 is CASSEVPLLAGGNVGELFF. CDR3 DNA: TGTGCCAGCAGCGAAGTCCCCCTTTTAGCGGGAGGGAATGTCGGGGAGCTGTTTTTT.

This clone was counted once. This chain links TRBV10-1 with TRBJ2-7, with TRBD1 identical over 7 bases. Germline-derived CDR1 and CDR2 are WNHNN and SYGVQD (reference sequence). The CDR3 length is 15 residues. Trimming took 2 bases from V and 3 from J; bases not matched to a gene: 7. The CDR3 DNA sequence: TGCGCCAGCAGTGAGCCGACCGGGACAGACTACGAGCAGTACTTC. Translation: CASSEPTGTDYEQYF.

The rearrangement uses TRBV5-1 and TRBJ1-1; TRBD1 matches at 10 bases. J lost 8 bases, V lost 4 bases, and 11 bases had no gene match. The length of the CDR3 is 15 residues. The germline V gene has CDR1 SGHRS and CDR2 YFSETQ. CDR3: CASSPGQGLGSEAFF. In nucleotides, the CDR3 is TGCGCCAGCAGCCCGGGACAGGGGTTGGGCTCGGAAGCTTTCTTT.

The chain combines TRBV11-2 with TRBJ1-1; TRBD1 might be the D (6 bases). Trimming removed 6 bases at V and 10 bases at J, with 15 bases between. The CDR3 totals 12 residues. CDR1 SGHAT and CDR2 FQNNGV come from the germline V gene. The CDR3 spells CASRSQGRGAFF. CDR3 DNA: TGTGCCAGCAGGTCACAGGGTCGAGGAGCTTTCTTT.

This chain connects TRBV30 to TRBJ2-1, with 10 bases aligning to TRBD2. The CDR3 runs to 16 residues. Trimming removed 0 bases from V and 8 bases from J; junction bases left unmatched: 10. Germline CDR1 is GTSNPN and CDR2 is SVGIG (reference sequence). CDR3 nucleotide sequence: TGTGCCTGGAGTGTACCGTATAGCGGGAGGTATGATGAGCAGTTCTTC. This gives the protein CAWSVPYSGRYDEQFF.

The chain uses TRBV9 and TRBJ1-5; D not resolved. CDR1 and CDR2 from the germline V gene are SGDLS and YYNGEE. The V end lost 6 bases, the J end lost 3 bases, and 7 bases lay between the germline ends. The length of the CDR3 is 12 residues. CDR3 nucleotides: TGTGCCAGCAAAGCTTACAATCAGCCCCAGCATTTT. This encodes CASKAYNQPQHF.

The J gene is TRBJ2-7, the V gene TRBV11-2, with D possibly TRBD2 on 5 matching bases. Per the germline V gene, CDR1 is SGHAT and CDR2 is FQNNGV. CDR3 length equals 14 residues. V gave up 1 base and J gave up 0 bases, with 7 bases separating them. DNA for the CDR3: TGTGCCAGCAGCTTAGCAGGACTCTCCTACGAGCAGTACTTC. Amino acid sequence: CASSLAGLSYEQYF.

J is TRBJ1-3 and V is TRBV4-3, with D uncertain. The length of the CDR3 is 16 residues. From germline, CDR1 is LGHNA and CDR2 YSLEER. V dropped 0 bases and J dropped 0 bases, with 9 bases sitting between them. Here the CDR3 DNA reads TGCGCCAGCAGCCAAGATGCGGAGTCCTCTGGAAACACCATATATTTT. Residues: CASSQDAESSGNTIYF.

This clone was observed once. V is TRBV11-2 and J is TRBJ2-5; the D is unclear. This CDR3 has 11 amino acids. Trimming left V 7 bases short and J 3 bases short, with 6 bases between. Germline-derived CDR1 and CDR2 are SGHAT and FQNNGV. CDR3 amino acids: CASTRKETQYF. CDR3 nucleotides: TGTGCCAGCACCCGTAAAGAGACCCAGTACTTC.

V and J are TRBV5-4 and TRBJ2-7; 9 bases agree with TRBD2. With V trimmed by 0 bases and J by 5 bases, 6 bases remained unmatched. The germline V gene encodes CDR1 SGHNT and CDR2 YYREEE (reference sequence). This CDR3 contains 15 residues. Written as DNA, the CDR3 is TGTGCCAGCAGCTTGGTGGCAGCGGGAGGCAACGAGCAGTACTTC. Protein: CASSLVAAGGNEQYF.

The J gene is TRBJ2-3, the V gene TRBV11-2; D unresolved. CDR1 is SGHAT and CDR2 is FQNNGV in the germline V gene. V was trimmed by 2 bases and J by 7 bases, leaving 10 bases between them. The CDR3 is 13 amino acids. The CDR3: CASSLRPDNTQYF. CDR3 DNA: TGTGCCAGCAGCTTACGCCCCGACAATACGCAGTATTTT. The whole variable domain, filled in from reference TRBV11-2 and TRBJ2-3, reads EAGVAQSPRYKIIEKRQSVAFWCNPISGHATLYWYQQILGQGPKLLIQFQNNGVVDDSQLPKDRFSAERLKGVDSTLKIQPAKLEDSAVYLCASSLRPDNTQYFGPGTRLTVL.

The J gene is TRBJ2-2, the V gene TRBV15, with 11 bases that match TRBD1. The V gene's germline CDR1 is LNHNV and CDR2 YYDKDF (reference sequence). The CDR3 extends over 18 amino acids. V was pared by 5 bases and J by 4 bases, with 12 bases of the junction left unmatched. The DNA of the CDR3 is TGTGCCACCAGCGGGACAGGGGGTAGTATAGCGCCCACCGGGGAGCTGTTTTTT. As protein: CATSGTGGSIAPTGELFF.

The chain couples TRBV27 to TRBJ2-4; tentative D call: TRBD2 (6 bases). Germline V lookup: CDR1 MNHEY, CDR2 SMNVEV (reference sequence). The length of the CDR3 is 15 residues. Trimming cost V 4 bases and J 0 bases, with 10 bases left between them. DNA for the CDR3: TGTGCCAGCAGTTCCCCGGGACTAGCCAAAAACATTCAGTACTTC. Amino acids: CASSSPGLAKNIQYF.

The V call is TRBV7-6, the J call TRBJ2-3, with a weak D call TRBD2 (5 bases). V was trimmed by 5 bases and J by 2 bases, leaving 14 bases between them. From germline, CDR1 is SGHVS and CDR2 FNYEAQ. The CDR3 covers 15 residues. The CDR3 coding sequence is TGTGCCAGCAGCCCCGTAGGCGGGTCCACAGATACGCAGTATTTT. Residues: CASSPVGGSTDTQYF.

This clone was detected once. The chain employs TRBV5-1 and TRBJ1-2; TRBD1 aligns across 10 bases. CDR3 size: 15 residues. In germline, CDR1 is SGHRS, CDR2 YFSETQ. The trim removed 1 base at V and 4 bases at J, leaving 4 bases unmatched. CDR3 sequence reads: CASSLRQGASYGYTF. The CDR3 nucleotides read TGCGCCAGCAGCTTGAGACAGGGGGCGAGCTATGGCTACACCTTC.

This chain connects TRBV11-1 to TRBJ2-3; TRBD2 matches 7 bases. The CDR3 is made up of 17 amino acids. J was trimmed by 5 bases and V by 5 bases; bases with no gene match: 16. Germline V gene lookup returns CDR1 SGHAT and CDR2 FQDESV (reference sequence). This CDR3 is CASSARGGGSIGDTQYF. The CDR3 bases are TGTGCCAGCAGCGCCCGAGGCGGCGGGAGTATCGGAGATACGCAGTATTTT.

CDR3 region: CAWSLGTGGREQFF. CDR3 DNA sequence: TGTGCCTGGAGTTTAGGGACAGGGGGCCGGGAGCAGTTCTTC. V is TRBV30 and J is TRBJ2-1; 12 bases align to TRBD1. Germline V gene lookup returns CDR1 GTSNPN and CDR2 SVGIG (reference sequence). The V segment lost 2 bases and the J segment 10 bases; nucleotides outside the gene matches: 6. The CDR3 length is 14 residues.

J is TRBJ2-1 and V is TRBV29-1; D perhaps matches TRBD2 (5 bases). From germline, CDR1 is SQVTM and CDR2 ANQGSEA. The CDR3 loop spans 12 amino acids. V was shortened by 5 bases and J by 9 bases, with 14 bases between the two germline ends. CDR3 nucleotides: TGCAGCGTTACTCCTAGAGGGAGTGAGCAGTTCTTC. Translated: CSVTPRGSEQFF.

The chain has TRBV7-8 and TRBJ1-5, with TRBD1 matching 8 bases. The germline CDR1 and CDR2 sequences are SGHVS and FQNEAQ. Trimming cost V 2 bases and J 6 bases; bases outside gene matches: 6. CDR3 length: 15 residues. The CDR3 loop is CASSLIQGAGQPQHF. The DNA of the CDR3 is TGTGCCAGCAGCTTAATCCAGGGGGCTGGTCAGCCCCAGCATTTT.

The rearrangement joins TRBV15 to TRBJ1-4; D remains ambiguous. Trimming cost V 3 bases and J 5 bases, with 7 bases left between them. Per the germline V gene, CDR1 is LNHNV and CDR2 is YYDKDF (reference sequence). This CDR3 is built from 13 residues. The CDR3 sequence: CATSRALNEKLFF. In DNA form, the CDR3 reads TGTGCCACCAGCAGGGCCTTAAATGAAAAACTGTTTTTT.

The V gene is TRBV19, the J gene TRBJ2-4, with 8 bases aligning to TRBD2. J was trimmed by 2 bases and V by 3 bases; bases with no gene match: 6. Looked up from germline, CDR1 is LNHDA and CDR2 is SQIVND (reference sequence). CDR3 size: 16 residues. The CDR3, as DNA: TGTGCCAGTAGTATCGGGACTAGAGGGCCCAAAAACATTCAGTACTTC. Translating gives CASSIGTRGPKNIQYF.

The V and J genes are TRBV28 and TRBJ1-1, with 7 bases lining up with TRBD1. CDR1 and CDR2 from the germline V gene are MDHEN and SYDVKM. J gave up 0 bases and V 6 bases, and 4 bases lay outside the gene matches. The CDR3 sequence is 14 residues long. The CDR3 here is CASREGGVNTEAFF. The CDR3 nucleotides are TGTGCCAGCAGGGAAGGGGGCGTGAACACTGAAGCTTTCTTT.